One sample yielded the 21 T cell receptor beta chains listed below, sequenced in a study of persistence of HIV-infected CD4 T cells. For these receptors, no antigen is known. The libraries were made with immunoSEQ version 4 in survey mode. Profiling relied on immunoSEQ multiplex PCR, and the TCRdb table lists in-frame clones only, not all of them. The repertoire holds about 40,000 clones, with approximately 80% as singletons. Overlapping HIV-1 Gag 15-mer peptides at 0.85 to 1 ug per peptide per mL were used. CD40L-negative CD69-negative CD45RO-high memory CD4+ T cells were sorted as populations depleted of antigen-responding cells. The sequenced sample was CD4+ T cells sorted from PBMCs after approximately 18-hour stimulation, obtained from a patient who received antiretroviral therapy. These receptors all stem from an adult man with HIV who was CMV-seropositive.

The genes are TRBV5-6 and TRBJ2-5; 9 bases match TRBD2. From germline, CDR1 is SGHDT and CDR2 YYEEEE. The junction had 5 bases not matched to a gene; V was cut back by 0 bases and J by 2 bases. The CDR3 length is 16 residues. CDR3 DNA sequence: TGTGCCAGCAGCTTGGCCGGGGCGGGAGGGCAAGAGACCCAGTACTTC. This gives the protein CASSLAGAGGQETQYF.

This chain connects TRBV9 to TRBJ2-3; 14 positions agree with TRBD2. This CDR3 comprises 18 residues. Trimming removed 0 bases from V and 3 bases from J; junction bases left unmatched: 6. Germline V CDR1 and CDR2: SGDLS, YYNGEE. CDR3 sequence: CASSVGLAGGVGTDTQYF. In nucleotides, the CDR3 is TGTGCCAGCAGCGTAGGACTAGCGGGAGGGGTAGGGACAGATACGCAGTATTTT.

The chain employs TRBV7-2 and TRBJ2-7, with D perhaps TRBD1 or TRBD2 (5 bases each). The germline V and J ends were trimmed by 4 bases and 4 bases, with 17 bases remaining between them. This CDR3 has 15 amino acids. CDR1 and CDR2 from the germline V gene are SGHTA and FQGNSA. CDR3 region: CASSSRWGLQYEQYF. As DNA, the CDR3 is TGTGCCAGCAGCTCCCGATGGGGGTTACAGTACGAGCAGTACTTC.

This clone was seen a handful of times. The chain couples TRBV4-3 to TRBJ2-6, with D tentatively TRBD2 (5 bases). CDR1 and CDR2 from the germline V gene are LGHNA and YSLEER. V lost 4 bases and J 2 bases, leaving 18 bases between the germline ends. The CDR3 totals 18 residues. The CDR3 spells CASSRDGENSPGANVLTF. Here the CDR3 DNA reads TGCGCCAGCAGCCGAGACGGGGAAAATAGTCCTGGGGCCAACGTCCTGACTTTC.

The CDR3 protein is CAPSAKGRTNEKLFF. In DNA, the CDR3 is TGTGCCCCCTCCGCCAAGGGGAGGACTAATGAAAAACTGTTTTTT. The chain is built from TRBV24-1 and TRBJ1-4; D perhaps matches TRBD1 (5 bases). CDR3 length: 15 amino acids. CDR1 KGHDR and CDR2 SFDVKD come from the germline V gene. V gave up 12 bases and J gave up 2 bases, with 18 bases separating them.

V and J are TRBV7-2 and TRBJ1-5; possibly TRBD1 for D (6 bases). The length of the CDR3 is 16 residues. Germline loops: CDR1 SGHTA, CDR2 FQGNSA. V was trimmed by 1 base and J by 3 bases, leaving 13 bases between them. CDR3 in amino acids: CASSLDAGTNNQPQHF. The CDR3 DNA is TGTGCCAGCAGCTTAGATGCCGGGACAAACAATCAGCCCCAGCATTTT.

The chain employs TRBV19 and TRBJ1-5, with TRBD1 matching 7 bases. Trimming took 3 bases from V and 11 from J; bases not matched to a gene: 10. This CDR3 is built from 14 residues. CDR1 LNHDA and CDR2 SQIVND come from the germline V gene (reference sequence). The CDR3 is CASSMNRGHLAQHF. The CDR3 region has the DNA TGTGCCAGTAGTATGAACAGGGGTCATCTGGCCCAGCATTTT.

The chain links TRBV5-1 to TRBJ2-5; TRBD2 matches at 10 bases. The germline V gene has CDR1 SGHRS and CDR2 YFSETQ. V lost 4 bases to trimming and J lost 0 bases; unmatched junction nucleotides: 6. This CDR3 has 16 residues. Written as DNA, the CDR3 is TGCGCCAGCAGCGCCGGACTAGCGGAATACCAAGAGACCCAGTACTTC. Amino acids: CASSAGLAEYQETQYF. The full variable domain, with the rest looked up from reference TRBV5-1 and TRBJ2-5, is KAGVTQTPRYLIKTRGQQVTLSCSPISGHRSVSWYQQTPGQGLQFLFEYFSETQRNKGNFPGRFSGRQFSNSRSEMNVSTLELGDSALYLCASSAGLAEYQETQYFGPGTRLLVL.

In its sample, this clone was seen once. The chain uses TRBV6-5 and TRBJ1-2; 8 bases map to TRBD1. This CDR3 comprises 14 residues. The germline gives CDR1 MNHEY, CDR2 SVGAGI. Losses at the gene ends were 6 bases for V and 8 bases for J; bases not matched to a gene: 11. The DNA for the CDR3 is TGTGCCAGCAGATTCGGACAGGGATGGGGCGGCTACACCTTC. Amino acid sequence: CASRFGQGWGGYTF.

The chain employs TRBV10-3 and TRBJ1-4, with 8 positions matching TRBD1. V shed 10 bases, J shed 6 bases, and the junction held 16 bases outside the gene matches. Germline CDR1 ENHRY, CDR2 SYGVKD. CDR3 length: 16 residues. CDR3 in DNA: TGTGCCAGTGGTCAAGGCTTAGGACAGGGAGATGAAAAACTGTTTTTT. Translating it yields CASGQGLGQGDEKLFF.

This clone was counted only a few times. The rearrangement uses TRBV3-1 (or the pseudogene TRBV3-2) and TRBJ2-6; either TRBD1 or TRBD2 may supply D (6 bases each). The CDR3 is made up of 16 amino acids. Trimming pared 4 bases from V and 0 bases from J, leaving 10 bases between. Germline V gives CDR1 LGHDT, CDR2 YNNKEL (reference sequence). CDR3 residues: CASSPWGASGANVLTF. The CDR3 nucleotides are TGTGCCAGCAGCCCTTGGGGGGCCTCTGGGGCCAACGTCCTGACTTTC.

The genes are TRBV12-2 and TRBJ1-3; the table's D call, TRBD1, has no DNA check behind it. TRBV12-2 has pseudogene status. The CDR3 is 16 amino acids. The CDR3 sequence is CASLRTGACSGNTIYF. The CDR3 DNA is TGTGCAAGTCTCCGGACAGGGGCCTGCTCTGGAAACACCATATATTTT.

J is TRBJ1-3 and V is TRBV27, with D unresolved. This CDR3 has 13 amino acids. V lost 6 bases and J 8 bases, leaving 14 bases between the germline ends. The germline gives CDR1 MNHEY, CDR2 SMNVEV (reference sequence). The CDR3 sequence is CASSSPLGDTIYF. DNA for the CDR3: TGTGCCAGCAGCTCCCCGCTGGGAGACACCATATATTTT.

CDR3 protein: CASSVLGLQDEQYF. The CDR3 DNA sequence: TGTGCCAGCAGCGTTTTGGGACTGCAGGACGAGCAGTACTTC. This chain joins TRBV9 and TRBJ2-7; TRBD2 might be the D (6 bases). Germline V gives CDR1 SGDLS, CDR2 YYNGEE. The CDR3 is 14 amino acids. V lost 2 bases to trimming and J lost 5 bases, with 14 bases between them.

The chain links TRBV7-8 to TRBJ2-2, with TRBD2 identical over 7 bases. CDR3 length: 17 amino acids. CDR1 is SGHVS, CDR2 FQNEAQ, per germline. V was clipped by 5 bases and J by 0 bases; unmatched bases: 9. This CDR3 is CASSRRWGGANTGELFF. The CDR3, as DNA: TGTGCCAGCAGCCGCCGGTGGGGGGGGGCGAACACCGGGGAGCTGTTTTTT. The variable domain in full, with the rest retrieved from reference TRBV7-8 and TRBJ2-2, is GAGVSQSPRYKVAKRGQDVALRCDPISGHVSLFWYQQALGQGPEFLTYFQNEAQLDKSGLPSDRFFAERPEGSVSTLKIQRTQQEDSAVYLCASSRRWGGANTGELFFGEGSRLTVL.

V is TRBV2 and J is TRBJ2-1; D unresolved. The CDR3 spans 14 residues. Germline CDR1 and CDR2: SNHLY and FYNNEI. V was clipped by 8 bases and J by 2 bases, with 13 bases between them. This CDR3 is CASSGTATYNEQFF. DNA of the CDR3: TGTGCCAGCTCAGGAACTGCCACCTACAATGAGCAGTTCTTC. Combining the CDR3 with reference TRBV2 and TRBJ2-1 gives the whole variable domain EPEVTQTPSHQVTQMGQEVILRCVPISNHLYFYWYRQILGQKVEFLVSFYNNEISEKSEIFDDQFSVERPDGSNFTLKIRSTKLEDSAMYFCASSGTATYNEQFFGPGTRLTVL.

The CDR3, as DNA: TGTGCCAGCAGTTTAAGGACCTTAGACAATGAGCAGTTCTTC. Protein sequence: CASSLRTLDNEQFF. This chain links TRBV27 with TRBJ2-1; D is unclear. The germline V and J ends were trimmed by 2 bases and 5 bases, with 10 bases remaining between them. Germline CDR1 reads MNHEY; CDR2 reads SMNVEV (reference sequence). The CDR3 runs to 14 residues.

The CDR3 here is CASSLVGTGSYEQYF. The CDR3 DNA reads TGTGCCAGCAGCTTAGTAGGGACAGGGTCCTACGAGCAGTACTTC. J is TRBJ2-7 and V is TRBV7-9, with TRBD1 matching over 9 bases. The CDR3 totals 15 residues. Trimming cost V 1 base and J 1 base; bases outside gene matches: 2. Germline V lookup: CDR1 SEHNR, CDR2 FQNEAQ (reference sequence).

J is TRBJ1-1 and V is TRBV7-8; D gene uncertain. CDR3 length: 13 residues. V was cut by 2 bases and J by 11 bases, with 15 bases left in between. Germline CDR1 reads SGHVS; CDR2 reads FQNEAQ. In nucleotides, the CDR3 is TGTGCCAGCAGCTTACCGCCCCGGGAGGGCGCTTTCTTT. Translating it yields CASSLPPREGAFF. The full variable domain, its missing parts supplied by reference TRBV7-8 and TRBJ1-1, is GAGVSQSPRYKVAKRGQDVALRCDPISGHVSLFWYQQALGQGPEFLTYFQNEAQLDKSGLPSDRFFAERPEGSVSTLKIQRTQQEDSAVYLCASSLPPREGAFFGQGTRLTVV.

The CDR3 loop is CAISESGVYGNTIYF. The DNA for the CDR3 is TGTGCCATCAGTGAGTCAGGGGTCTACGGGAACACCATATATTTT. The J gene is TRBJ1-3, the V gene TRBV10-3; TRBD1 might be the D (5 bases). The V and J ends lost 0 bases and 7 bases respectively, with 13 bases between them. The CDR3 sequence is 15 residues long. Per germline, CDR1 ENHRY and CDR2 SYGVKD.

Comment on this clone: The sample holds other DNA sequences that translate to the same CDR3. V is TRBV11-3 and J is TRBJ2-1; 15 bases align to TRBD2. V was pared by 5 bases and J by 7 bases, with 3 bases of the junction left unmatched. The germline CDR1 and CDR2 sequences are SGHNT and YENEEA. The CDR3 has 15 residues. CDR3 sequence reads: CASSLGLAGGNEQFF. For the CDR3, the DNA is TGTGCCAGCAGCCTGGGACTAGCGGGAGGTAATGAGCAGTTCTTC. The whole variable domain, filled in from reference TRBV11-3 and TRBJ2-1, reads EAGVVQSPRYKIIEKKQPVAFWCNPISGHNTLYWYLQNLGQGPELLIRYENEEAVDDSQLPKDRFSAERLKGVDSTLKIQPAELGDSAVYLCASSLGLAGGNEQFFGPGTRLTVL.